The clone carrying this T cell receptor beta chain was counted a few times. As yet, its antigen is unknown. These data originate in a study of T-cell reconstitution after alpha-beta-depleted transplantation in children. Points from the study as a whole: At around two months after transplant, the alpha-beta T cells were reportedly derived from several hundred expanded clones that came from non-depleted graft cells. A year had passed since transplant, and T-cell counts and diversity by then came mostly from newly produced T cells. Elevated TCRbeta diversity at day 60 was traced, in some patients, to surviving recipient T cells and thymic progenitors.

The library targeted TCRbeta and was prepared with unique molecular identifiers. One entry per CDR3 protein results from TCRdb running MiXCR on the PCR reads. Among under 50,000 distinct CDR3 sequences listed, about 50% were seen once. The CDR3 loop spans 14 amino acids. Germline values: CDR1 SGHDT, CDR2 YYEEEE. Trimming cost V 0 bases and J 2 bases, with 8 bases left between them. The sample here was peripheral blood, taken before TCRalphabeta/CD19-depleted stem cell transplant. This receptor was obtained from a boy younger than two with SCID, due to receive a stem cell transplant. The chain combines TRBV5-6 with TRBJ1-1; D is ambiguous. The CDR3 nucleotides read TGTGCCAGCAGCTTGGACCCCTCAAACACTGAAGCTTTCTTT. This encodes CASSLDPSNTEAFF.